Included here is one T cell receptor beta chain sequence, with context. This clone occurred once. Its antigen has not been determined. Base-call qualities are not available, and no considerably larger clone is one nucleotide away. The method behind the library was the immunoSEQ multiplex PCR assay. In its TCRdb copy, this immuneACCESS table keeps in-frame sequences only and misses some clones. Where compared with another copy, unresolved V genes explain less than half of these, and the others have no known cause. The sample table records 20,000 to 25,000 clones; roughly 89% of these occur just once. The ten most abundant clones make up roughly 5% of the sample. These data come from a study of T cell changes during pregnancy in multiple sclerosis (dated by TCRdb to about 2019). A note on the overall study: The study looked at changes in the T cell repertoire across pregnancy in women with multiple sclerosis.

Taken from cysteine to phenylalanine, the CDR3 has 12 residues. Left in the record is the CDR3 DNA by itself, 36 bases read in frame from the first base. Per the germline V gene, MDHEN is the CDR1 and SYDVKM is the CDR2. This receptor chain uses TRBV28 and TRBJ1-5; the D gene is unclear. The receptor was isolated from a female donor in good health, enrolled as a control in a pregnancy study. Material: CD8+ T cells from peripheral blood mononuclear cells, obtained in the second trimester of pregnancy. The DNA sequence is as follows: TGTGGGGCATCCGAGGGAAATCAGCCCCAGCATTTT. Translated, it gives CGASEGNQPQHF. With all but the CDR3 taken from the reference TRBV28 and TRBJ1-5 genes, the full variable domain is: DVKVTQSSRYLVKRTGEKVFLECVQDMDHENMFWYRQDPGLGLRLIYFSYDVKMKEKGDIPEGYSVSREKKERFSLILESASTNQTSMYLCGASEGNQPQHFGDGTRLSIL.